A selection of T cell receptor beta chains follows, all from one sample in a study of cytomegalovirus exposure and HLA in healthy donors. The method was immunoSEQ multiplex PCR; TCRdb's version includes in-frame clones alone and lacks a portion of them. The top ten hold approximately 2.6% of the sample, which has some 150,000 clones, around 86% seen once. The sequenced material came from PBMCs. These receptors all come from a young man in good health and CMV-seropositive. Both conserved end residues are part of each CDR3. The D gene is left open where the match is weak. The listing skips clone size in some rows; elsewhere it reads once, few, many or a size class.

abundance: few; j_gene: TRBJ1-5; d_gene: .; v_gene: TRBV27; CDR3aa: CASTNKGGGNQPQHF; CDR3nt: TGTGCCAGCACAAATAAAGGGGGAGGCAATCAGCCCCAGCATTTT
abundance: .; j_gene: TRBJ1-2; d_gene: .; v_gene: TRBV6-5; CDR3aa: CASSYIHSLTTYGYTF; CDR3nt: TGTGCCAGCAGTTACATTCATTCCCTGACAACCTATGGCTACACCTTC
abundance: .; j_gene: TRBJ1-5; d_gene: .; v_gene: TRBV2; CDR3aa: CASSEWGVGNQPQHF; CDR3nt: TGTGCCAGCAGTGAATGGGGGGTAGGGAATCAGCCCCAGCATTTT
abundance: .; j_gene: TRBJ2-3; d_gene: TRBD1; v_gene: TRBV28; CDR3aa: CASSLTDRGFGRTQYF; CDR3nt: TGTGCCAGCAGTTTAACGGACAGGGGCTTCGGGAGAACGCAGTATTTT
abundance: .; j_gene: TRBJ2-1; d_gene: .; v_gene: TRBV5-6; CDR3aa: CASSLGGSSYNEQFF; CDR3nt: TGTGCCAGCAGCTTGGGAGGGAGCTCCTACAATGAGCAGTTCTTC
abundance: .; j_gene: TRBJ1-5; d_gene: .; v_gene: TRBV2; CDR3aa: CASSYILTRNQPQHF; CDR3nt: TGTGCCAGCAGTTATATACTTACTCGCAATCAGCCCCAGCATTTT
abundance: .; j_gene: TRBJ2-7; d_gene: TRBD2; v_gene: TRBV5-8; CDR3aa: CASSRLAGSYEQYF; CDR3nt: TGTGCCAGCAGCCGACTAGCGGGAAGCTACGAGCAGTACTTC
abundance: .; j_gene: TRBJ1-1; d_gene: .; v_gene: TRBV13; CDR3aa: CASSLGGGGAFF; CDR3nt: TGTGCCAGCAGCTTAGGAGGGGGGGGAGCTTTCTTT
abundance: .; j_gene: TRBJ2-7; d_gene: TRBD2; v_gene: TRBV13; CDR3aa: CASSPGLAGGYYEQYF; CDR3nt: TGTGCCAGCAGCCCGGGACTAGCGGGAGGCTACTACGAGCAGTACTTC
abundance: .; j_gene: TRBJ1-1; d_gene: .; v_gene: TRBV7-6; CDR3aa: CASSLDLQAEAFF; CDR3nt: TGTGCCAGCAGCTTAGATCTGCAGGCTGAAGCTTTCTTT
abundance: .; j_gene: TRBJ2-2; d_gene: .; v_gene: TRBV5-1; CDR3aa: CASSPRLETGELFF; CDR3nt: TGCGCCAGCAGCCCCCGACTTGAAACCGGGGAGCTGTTTTTT
abundance: .; j_gene: TRBJ1-2; d_gene: .; v_gene: TRBV28; CDR3aa: CASSPRFNYGYTF; CDR3nt: TGTGCCAGCAGTCCTCGGTTTAACTATGGCTACACCTTC
abundance: .; j_gene: TRBJ1-1; d_gene: TRBD1; v_gene: TRBV5-1; CDR3aa: CASSLAGTGDSPAEAFF; CDR3nt: TGCGCCAGCAGCCTCGCCGGGACAGGGGATAGTCCGGCTGAAGCTTTCTTT
abundance: .; j_gene: TRBJ2-7; d_gene: TRBD2; v_gene: TRBV6-6; CDR3aa: CASSLAGSTYEQYF; CDR3nt: TGTGCCAGCAGTTTAGCGGGGTCAACCTACGAGCAGTACTTC
abundance: .; j_gene: TRBJ2-1; d_gene: TRBD2; v_gene: TRBV6-1; CDR3aa: CASSGRTSGYVYEQFF; CDR3nt: TGTGCCAGCAGTGGTCGGACTAGCGGGTATGTGTATGAGCAGTTCTTC
abundance: .; j_gene: TRBJ1-2; d_gene: TRBD1; v_gene: TRBV7-2; CDR3aa: CASSLAGQGGTRNGYTF; CDR3nt: TGTGCCAGCAGCTTAGCAGGACAGGGAGGAACGAGAAACGGCTACACCTTC
abundance: .; j_gene: TRBJ2-3; d_gene: TRBD2; v_gene: TRBV5-1; CDR3aa: CASRLAADTQYF; CDR3nt: TGCGCCAGCAGGCTAGCGGCAGATACGCAGTATTTT